Below are 23 T cell receptor beta chains sequenced from a single sample in a study of shared clonotypes between healthy human individuals. Clones were read by immunoSEQ multiplex PCR, and TCRdb kept only the in-frame ones, dropping some. There are over a million clones in the sample; 75% to 80% occur only once, and 0.5% to 0.65% lies in the top ten. Sequencing was done on a sample of memory CD4+ T cells from PBMCs. Regarding subset: CD45RA-negative fraction. The receptors shown here come from a man aged 18 to 29 in good health. Some clones in this sample may be carry-over from other donors' samples.

The V and J genes are TRBV20-1 and TRBJ2-3; D possibly corresponds to TRBD1 (5 bases). CDR3 length equals 11 residues. Germline CDR1 is DFQATT and CDR2 is SNEGSKA (reference sequence). Trimming removed 8 bases from V and 5 bases from J, with 11 bases in between. CDR3 coding DNA: TGCAGTACCAGGGCCGGAGATACGCAGTATTTT. Its translation: CSTRAGDTQYF.

This chain links TRBV19 with TRBJ1-1, with D unclear. The germline V gene encodes CDR1 LNHDA and CDR2 SQIVND (reference sequence). The CDR3 contains 13 residues. V gave up 9 bases and J gave up 3 bases, with 14 bases separating them. CDR3 residues: CASRSGRYTEAFF. The DNA of the CDR3 is TGTGCCAGCCGGTCGGGTCGTTACACTGAAGCTTTCTTT. Combining the CDR3 with reference TRBV19 and TRBJ1-1 gives the whole variable domain DGGITQSPKYLFRKEGQNVTLSCEQNLNHDAMYWYRQDPGQGLRLIYYSQIVNDFQKGDIAEGYSVSREKKESFPLTVTSAQKNPTAFYLCASRSGRYTEAFFGQGTRLTVV.

The gene calls are TRBV4-1 and TRBJ2-7, with no clear D. Germline-derived CDR1 and CDR2 are MGHRA and YSYEKL. The CDR3 is 14 residues long. Trimming shortened V by 4 bases and J by 4 bases, and 14 bases separated the two germline ends. The CDR3 loop is CASSPPGSTYEQYF. In DNA, the CDR3 is TGCGCCAGCAGCCCTCCGGGCTCGACTTACGAGCAGTACTTC.

The CDR3 coding sequence is TGTGCCAGCTCACCCCCAGGGGGCGCGAGCTACGAGCAGTACTTC. Its protein product is CASSPPGGASYEQYF. The chain joins TRBV18 to TRBJ2-7; TRBD1 aligns across 8 bases. CDR1 is KGHSH, CDR2 LQKENI, per germline. The V segment lost 3 bases and the J segment 3 bases; nucleotides outside the gene matches: 7. This CDR3 contains 15 residues.

Concerning this clone: The sample has other DNA sequences that encode this CDR3 too. This chain joins TRBV19 and TRBJ2-6; D could derive from TRBD1 or TRBD2 (6 bases each). The germline V and J ends were trimmed by 3 bases and 4 bases, with 10 bases remaining between them. The CDR3 is 15 residues long. The germline gives CDR1 LNHDA, CDR2 SQIVND (reference sequence). The CDR3 protein is CASSIGGPGANVLTF. Here the CDR3 DNA reads TGTGCCAGTAGTATTGGGGGGCCAGGGGCCAACGTCCTGACTTTC.

A word on this clone: Just one base apart from a much larger clone, this may be a read error. The chain uses TRBV9 and TRBJ2-5; D gene ambiguous. Trimming left V 0 bases short and J 1 base short, with 4 bases between. CDR1 and CDR2 (germline): SGDLS, YYNGEE. The CDR3 is made up of 13 amino acids. CDR3 in amino acids: CASSVDIQETQYF. The CDR3 coding sequence is TGTGCCAGCAGCGTAGATATCCAAGAGACCCAGTACTTC.

The V call is TRBV5-8, the J call TRBJ1-2, with D hard to call. The CDR3 sequence is 12 residues long. Trimming shortened V by 4 bases and J by 4 bases, and 8 bases separated the two germline ends. Germline loops: CDR1 SGHTS, CDR2 YDEGEE. The CDR3 DNA reads TGTGCCAGCAGCCCGACGGGCTATGGCTACACCTTC. Its translation: CASSPTGYGYTF. Combining the CDR3 with reference TRBV5-8 and TRBJ1-2 gives the whole variable domain EAGVTQSPTHLIKTRGQQATLRCSPISGHTSVYWYQQALGLGLQFLLWYDEGEERNRGNFPPRFSGRQFPNYSSELNVNALELEDSALYLCASSPTGYGYTFGSGTRLTVV.

The chain has TRBV18 and TRBJ1-2; 7 positions agree with TRBD1. The CDR3 is made up of 17 amino acids. V dropped 4 bases and J dropped 4; count of bases not matched to a gene: 15. Germline CDR1 and CDR2: KGHSH and LQKENI. The CDR3 protein is CASSHTLGQTSGYGYTF. DNA of the CDR3: TGTGCCAGCTCACATACCCTGGGACAGACGTCGGGCTATGGCTACACCTTC.

The J gene is TRBJ2-7, the V gene TRBV21-1; the table names TRBD2, a call not compared with the DNA. TRBV21-1 is deemed a pseudogene. This CDR3 spans 14 amino acids. CDR3 DNA sequence: TGTGCCAGCAGTCTCGTAGGAGACGGCTACGAGCAGTACTTC. Translation: CASSLVGDGYEQYF.

This clone was recorded only once. V gene TRBV4-1 combines with J gene TRBJ2-4; 14 bases match TRBD2. This CDR3 comprises 18 residues. With V trimmed by 4 bases and J by 8 bases, 13 bases remained unmatched. Germline CDR1 and CDR2: MGHRA and YSYEKL. CDR3 sequence: CASSLTGGLAGAADIQYF. DNA of the CDR3: TGCGCCAGCAGCCTAACGGGGGGACTAGCGGGAGCGGCGGACATTCAGTACTTC.

V gene TRBV15 combines with J gene TRBJ2-7, with D tentatively TRBD2 (5 bases). The V gene lost 0 bases and the J gene lost 6 bases, with 9 bases spanning the gap. The length of the CDR3 is 13 residues. Looked up from germline, CDR1 is LNHNV and CDR2 is YYDKDF (reference sequence). CDR3 nucleotides: TGTGCCACCAGCAGAGATCATCGGGGCGAGCAGTACTTC. This gives the protein CATSRDHRGEQYF.

The rearrangement joins TRBV28 to TRBJ2-3; D is tentatively TRBD1 or TRBD2 (5 bases each). Germline V gene data show CDR1 as MDHEN and CDR2 as SYDVKM. V was shortened by 8 bases and J by 1 base, with 22 bases between the two germline ends. There are 17 residues in the CDR3. The CDR3 protein is CASHETGPAGRTDTQYF. The DNA of the CDR3 is TGTGCCAGCCATGAAACGGGACCCGCGGGCCGCACAGATACGCAGTATTTT. Complete variable domain (other parts from reference TRBV28 and TRBJ2-3): DVKVTQSSRYLVKRTGEKVFLECVQDMDHENMFWYRQDPGLGLRLIYFSYDVKMKEKGDIPEGYSVSREKKERFSLILESASTNQTSMYLCASHETGPAGRTDTQYFGPGTRLTVL.

There are many counts of this clone. V gene TRBV25-1 combines with J gene TRBJ2-3, with a tentative D call TRBD2 (6 bases). The germline gives CDR1 MGHDK, CDR2 SYGVNS. V lost 4 bases, J lost 1 base, and 15 bases lay in between. The CDR3 loop spans 16 amino acids. CDR3 bases: TGTGCCAGCAGTGGTCCCACCAGCGGGCGCACAGATACGCAGTATTTT. Translation gives CASSGPTSGRTDTQYF.

The chain couples TRBV9 to TRBJ1-3; 7 bases are a match to TRBD1. CDR3 size: 14 residues. V lost 1 base to trimming and J lost 3 bases; unmatched junction nucleotides: 1. Germline V gene sequence: CDR1 SGDLS, CDR2 YYNGEE. CDR3 nucleotides: TGTGCCAGCAGCGTACAGGGGGTTGGAAACACCATATATTTT. Translating it yields CASSVQGVGNTIYF.

The rearrangement joins TRBV27 to TRBJ2-5; TRBD2 matches 8 bases. V was clipped by 6 bases and J by 0 bases; unmatched bases: 6. Germline CDR1 is MNHEY and CDR2 is SMNVEV (reference sequence). The CDR3 is 15 residues long. The CDR3 here is CASSAIAGNQETQYF. DNA of the CDR3: TGTGCCAGCAGCGCGATAGCGGGAAACCAAGAGACCCAGTACTTC.

This clone was recorded many times. The V and J genes are TRBV19 and TRBJ2-7, with TRBD2 matching 9 bases. CDR1 and CDR2 (germline): LNHDA, SQIVND (reference sequence). V trimming: 4 bases; J trimming: 4 bases; junction bases outside the gene matches: 5. The CDR3 has 14 amino acids. CDR3 region: CASSTGTSLYEQYF. CDR3 DNA: TGTGCCAGTAGTACCGGGACTAGCCTGTACGAGCAGTACTTC.

As DNA, the CDR3 is TGCGCCAGCAGCCGATGGACTAGCGCCGGGGAGCTGTTTTTT. Encoded protein: CASSRWTSAGELFF. The V gene is TRBV4-3, the J gene TRBJ2-2; 9 bases fit TRBD2. The CDR3 is 14 residues long. V gave up 4 bases and J gave up 6 bases; unmatched junction bases: 3. Germline values: CDR1 LGHNA, CDR2 YSLEER.

The gene calls are TRBV7-9 and TRBJ2-1; maybe TRBD2 (5 bases). V gave up 6 bases and J gave up 6 bases, with 15 bases separating them. The CDR3 is 14 amino acids. The germline V gene encodes CDR1 SEHNR and CDR2 FQNEAQ (reference sequence). CDR3 residues: CASSPGNSANEQFF. The CDR3 DNA sequence: TGTGCCAGCAGTCCCGGGAACTCTGCCAATGAGCAGTTCTTC.

V is TRBV11-2 and J is TRBJ1-1, with 8 nucleotides matching TRBD1. This CDR3 has 15 amino acids. CDR1 is SGHAT, CDR2 FQNNGV, per germline. Trimming removed 5 bases from V and 3 bases from J; junction bases left unmatched: 8. In nucleotides, the CDR3 is TGTGCCAGCAGCCCCGCTCGACAGGGGTACACTGAAGCTTTCTTT. It translates to CASSPARQGYTEAFF.

The rearrangement links TRBV28 to TRBJ1-5, with D tentatively TRBD1 (5 bases). The CDR3 length is 14 residues. Between the trimmed V and J ends, which lost 2 bases and 5 bases, there was a span of 10 bases. Germline V lookup: CDR1 MDHEN, CDR2 SYDVKM. DNA for the CDR3: TGTGCCAGCAGTTTAGACAGTGGTCATCAGCCCCAGCATTTT. It codes for CASSLDSGHQPQHF.

V and J are TRBV28 and TRBJ2-7; D possibly corresponds to TRBD1 (5 bases). In germline, CDR1 is MDHEN, CDR2 SYDVKM. Trimming removed 0 bases from V and 7 bases from J, with 13 bases in between. The CDR3 contains 14 residues. CDR3 protein: CASSLWIGAVEQYF. The CDR3 nucleotides are TGTGCCAGCAGTTTATGGATTGGGGCAGTTGAGCAGTACTTC.

The chain employs TRBV10-3 and TRBJ1-5, with 7 bases lining up with TRBD1. The V gene end was trimmed by 10 bases and the J gene end by 5 bases; junction bases not matched to a gene: 8. This CDR3 is built from 13 residues. CDR1 and CDR2 from the germline V gene are ENHRY and SYGVKD. The CDR3 loop reads CASGQAPDQPQHF. CDR3 bases: TGTGCCAGTGGACAGGCACCCGATCAGCCCCAGCATTTT.

This rearrangement joins TRBV14 to TRBJ1-1; D not resolved. Germline V gene sequence: CDR1 SGHDN, CDR2 FVKESK. The CDR3 spans 16 residues. V was pared by 1 base and J by 0 bases, with 12 bases between. DNA for the CDR3: TGTGCCAGCAGCCAAGTCGGAGGGCTCATGAACACTGAAGCTTTCTTT. It encodes CASSQVGGLMNTEAFF.